The TCR beta chain under discussion was sequenced for a study of graft-versus-host responses after intestinal transplantation. Across the study: All recipients were given anti-thymocyte globulin induction, and tacrolimus and steroids were then administered for approximately 3 years.

Data came from immunoSEQ multiplex PCR; TCRdb stores just in-frame clones and leaves some out. In the table there are under 95,000 clones, 88% of which are singletons. Details on this clone: Its target is unknown.

J gave up 5 bases and V 11 bases, and 7 bases lay outside the gene matches. Germline values: CDR1 MNHNY, CDR2 SVGAGI (reference sequence). This CDR3 has 13 amino acids. The V and J genes are TRBV6-6 and TRBJ1-5; 9 positions match TRBD1. The origin of this receptor is a human donor who was the organ donor for an intestinal transplant. Sequencing used unstimulated CD4+ T cells sorted from spleen or lymph node cells, obtained before transplant. Here the CDR3 DNA reads TGTGCCGAACGGGACAGGGCAGATCAGCCCCAGCATTTT. Translated, it gives CAERDRADQPQHF.